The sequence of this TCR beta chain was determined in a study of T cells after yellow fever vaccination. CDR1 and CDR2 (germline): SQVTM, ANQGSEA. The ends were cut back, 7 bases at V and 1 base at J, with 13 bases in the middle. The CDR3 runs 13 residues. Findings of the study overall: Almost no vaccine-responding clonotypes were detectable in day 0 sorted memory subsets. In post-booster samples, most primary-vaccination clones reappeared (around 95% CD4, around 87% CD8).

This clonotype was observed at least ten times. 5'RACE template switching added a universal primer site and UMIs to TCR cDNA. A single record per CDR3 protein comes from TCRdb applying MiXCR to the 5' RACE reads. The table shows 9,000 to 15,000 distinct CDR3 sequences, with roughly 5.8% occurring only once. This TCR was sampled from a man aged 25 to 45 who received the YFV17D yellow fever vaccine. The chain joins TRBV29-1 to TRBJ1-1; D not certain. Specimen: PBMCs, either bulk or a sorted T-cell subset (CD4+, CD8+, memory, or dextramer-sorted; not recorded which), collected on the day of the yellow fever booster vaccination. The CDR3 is CSAHEGGNTEAFF. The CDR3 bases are TGCAGCGCCCATGAGGGAGGGAACACTGAAGCTTTCTTT.